This TCR beta chain appears in the sequencing data of a study of beta chain features in type 1 diabetes. Whole-study context: There were 107,917,701 sorted cells examined across all samples.

The CDR3 is 13 amino acids. V was pared by 3 bases and J by 7 bases, with 13 bases between. Looked up from germline, CDR1 is MNHEY and CDR2 is SMNVEV (reference sequence). Sequenced material consisted of expressed TCRB transcripts (all of the isolated RNA was reverse transcribed). The protocol was immunoSEQ multiplex PCR, while the TCRdb copy is restricted to in-frame clones and leaves out a portion. The top ten hold about 0.6% of the sample, which has 400,000 or so clones, 9.5% to 10% seen once. Naive, central memory, regulatory and stem cell-like memory cells within the CD4+ compartment were sorted using CD45RO/CCR7/CD25/CD127/CD95/CD27. Study-level results: Resolution of whether HLA type affects TCRB rearrangement was not achieved here. For patients, the naive, central memory and Treg TCRB repertoires appeared more alike than for healthy donors. Type 1 diabetes patients had TCRB CDR3s that were shorter (moderately but significantly so) in all four CD4+ subsets.

This clone was counted only a few times. Its antigen is as yet unknown. The clonotype was recovered from a young man with type 1 diabetes. The chain employs TRBV27 and TRBJ2-7; D might be TRBD1 (7 bases). The sequenced material came from central memory CD4+ T cells from blood. CDR3 loop: CASSFDRDWEQYF. The CDR3 nucleotides read TGTGCCAGCAGTTTCGACAGGGACTGGGAGCAGTACTTC.